This T cell receptor (beta chain) was sequenced in a study of shared clonotypes between healthy human individuals. Study-wide context: Per donor, three plates held CD4 naive cells, three held CD4 memory, two held CD8 naive and one held CD8 memory. Study-wide results and limits: Larger estimated richness was generally recorded for naive subsets relative to memory subsets.

The CDR3 has 16 amino acids. After removal of 5 bases from V and 13 bases from J, the junction contained 17 bases not matched to a gene. In germline, CDR1 is SGHAT, CDR2 FQNNGV. TCRdb's copy holds only in-frame clones and misses some; the assay was immunoSEQ multiplex PCR. The sample holds 2 million or so clones; 95% are singletons and the top ten take 0.13%. Into CD45RA+ naive and CD45RA-negative memory subsets, the CD4+ cells were split. Remarks on this clone: The antigen is unknown.

The sample was naive CD4+ T cells sorted from blood. Stated subset: CD45RA+ positively selected. The genes are TRBV11-2 and TRBJ2-3; 11 positions agree with TRBD2. This TCR was recovered from a man younger than 35 in good health. The CDR3 loop is CASSGQGTSLAGEKYF. The DNA of the CDR3 is TGTGCCAGCAGCGGACAGGGGACCTCACTAGCGGGGGAAAAGTATTTT.